These 22 T cell receptor beta chains share one sample of origin, sequenced in a study of blood T cell repertoires in COVID-19. Assay: immunoSEQ multiplex PCR; the TCRdb copy retains only in-frame clones and omits some. The table records about 97,000 clones, around nine tenths of them present only once. The sequenced material came from peripheral blood. The receptors derive from a human donor in a cohort sampled during active COVID-19.

The CDR3 reads CASSLDGNYGYTF. The CDR3 coding sequence is TGTGCCAGCAGCTTAGACGGTAACTATGGCTACACCTTC. V is TRBV11-2 and J is TRBJ1-2; D uncertain. V lost 0 bases and J lost 1, with 3 bases in between. The CDR3 is 13 amino acids. CDR1 is SGHAT, CDR2 FQNNGV, per germline.

The V and J genes are TRBV28 and TRBJ1-4, with 8 bases identical to TRBD1. The CDR3 runs 14 residues. Per the germline V gene, CDR1 is MDHEN and CDR2 is SYDVKM. V was pared by 6 bases and J by 7 bases, with 7 bases of the junction left unmatched. The CDR3 region has the DNA TGTGCCAGCAGGACTCGGACAGGGTCTGAAAAACTGTTTTTT. Protein product: CASRTRTGSEKLFF. The full variable domain, with the rest looked up from reference TRBV28 and TRBJ1-4, is DVKVTQSSRYLVKRTGEKVFLECVQDMDHENMFWYRQDPGLGLRLIYFSYDVKMKEKGDIPEGYSVSREKKERFSLILESASTNQTSMYLCASRTRTGSEKLFFGSGTQLSVL.

This clone appeared a single time. The rearrangement links TRBV4-3 to TRBJ1-2; TRBD1 aligns across 8 bases. The V gene's germline CDR1 is LGHNA and CDR2 YSLEER. This CDR3 has 16 residues. V was clipped by 2 bases and J by 4 bases; unmatched bases: 9. The CDR3 sequence: CASSQSQDRVFYGYTF. CDR3 coding DNA: TGCGCCAGCAGCCAAAGTCAGGACAGGGTGTTCTATGGCTACACCTTC.

The chain uses TRBV29-1 and TRBJ1-2, with D unresolved. The CDR3 spans 11 residues. In germline, CDR1 is SQVTM, CDR2 ANQGSEA. V gave up 3 bases and J gave up 6 bases, with 8 bases separating them. For the CDR3, the DNA is TGCAGCGTTGAGAGGGAGGATGGCTACACCTTC. This encodes CSVEREDGYTF.

This chain connects TRBV10-2 to TRBJ1-2; D remains unclear. This CDR3 region has 14 residues. The germline V gene has CDR1 WSHSY and CDR2 SAAADI. Trimming left V 7 bases short and J 0 bases short, with 12 bases between. The CDR3: CASTGDRTNYGYTF. CDR3 bases: TGCGCCAGCACAGGCGACCGAACTAACTATGGCTACACCTTC.

The rearrangement joins TRBV4-1 to TRBJ1-4; 8 bases agree with TRBD1. V was clipped by 1 base and J by 4 bases; unmatched bases: 8. The CDR3 sequence is 17 residues long. Germline CDR1 is MGHRA and CDR2 is YSYEKL. The chain's CDR3 is CASSQGGTGPGNEKLFF. The CDR3, as DNA: TGCGCCAGCAGCCAAGGAGGGACAGGACCAGGTAATGAAAAACTGTTTTTT.

The CDR3 sequence: CAWSVGGRAGYTF. CDR3 DNA sequence: TGTGCCTGGAGTGTTGGGGGGAGAGCTGGCTACACCTTC. This sequence joins TRBV30 and TRBJ1-2, with D tentatively TRBD1 (5 bases). The CDR3 has 13 residues. Between the trimmed V and J ends, which lost 0 bases and 7 bases, there was a span of 12 bases. The germline V gene has CDR1 GTSNPN and CDR2 SVGIG (reference sequence).

The rearrangement links TRBV19 to TRBJ2-7; possibly TRBD1 for D (5 bases). CDR1 LNHDA and CDR2 SQIVND come from the germline V gene (reference sequence). This CDR3 has 15 amino acids. Trimming pared 3 bases from V and 0 bases from J, leaving 12 bases between. The CDR3 here is CASSIKTAYSYEQYF. For the CDR3, the DNA is TGTGCCAGTAGTATCAAGACAGCTTACTCCTACGAGCAGTACTTC.

This rearrangement joins TRBV6-1 to TRBJ1-1; 8 positions agree with TRBD1. V was clipped by 1 base and J by 4 bases; unmatched bases: 5. The CDR3 runs 15 residues. Germline V gene lookup returns CDR1 MNHNS and CDR2 SASEGT. The CDR3 DNA reads TGTGCCAGCAGTGAAGGAGGACAGGGAGGCACTGAAGCTTTCTTT. Its protein is CASSEGGQGGTEAFF.

The rearrangement links TRBV12-3 or TRBV12-4 to TRBJ1-1; no clear D. The CDR3 is 13 amino acids. The germline V and J ends were trimmed by 5 bases and 5 bases, with 12 bases remaining between them. The CDR3 DNA reads as TGTGCCAGCAGTAAGGAGGTGGGTACTGAAGCTTTCTTT. It encodes CASSKEVGTEAFF.

In its sample, this clone was seen a few times. The V call is TRBV7-9, the J call TRBJ1-5; D possibly corresponds to TRBD1 (6 bases). This CDR3 is 14 amino acids long. The V end lost 5 bases, the J end lost 4 bases, and 12 bases lay between the germline ends. Looked up from germline, CDR1 is SEHNR and CDR2 is FQNEAQ (reference sequence). In DNA, the CDR3 is TGTGCCAGCAGCCACGGACAGAATAATCAGCCCCAGCATTTT. This sequence encodes CASSHGQNNQPQHF.

The rearrangement links TRBV6-1 to TRBJ2-5, with D possibly being TRBD2 (6 bases). V was cut by 0 bases and J by 7 bases, with 21 bases left in between. CDR1 is MNHNS, CDR2 SASEGT, per germline. This CDR3 has 17 residues. CDR3 region: CASSEAGGVTQRGTQYF. CDR3 coding DNA: TGTGCCAGCAGTGAAGCTGGAGGGGTCACCCAGAGGGGGACCCAGTACTTC.

This chain uses TRBV19 with TRBJ2-2, with TRBD2 identical over 13 bases. Germline CDR1 is LNHDA and CDR2 is SQIVND (reference sequence). J was trimmed by 1 base and V by 7 bases; bases with no gene match: 6. The CDR3 has 17 residues. CDR3 in DNA: TGTGCCAGTACACAAGGGACTAGCGGGATGAACACCGGGGAGCTGTTTTTT. Its protein is CASTQGTSGMNTGELFF.

Only one count was recorded for this clone. The chain couples TRBV7-2 to TRBJ2-5; 9 nucleotides line up with TRBD1. Germline values: CDR1 SGHTA, CDR2 FQGNSA. The CDR3 sequence is 14 residues long. With V trimmed by 3 bases and J by 4 bases, 3 bases remained unmatched. This chain's CDR3 is CASSLTGGRETQYF. The DNA for the CDR3 is TGTGCCAGCAGCTTGACAGGGGGGAGAGAGACCCAGTACTTC.

V is TRBV15 and J is TRBJ2-3; 15 nucleotides agree with TRBD2. Germline V lookup: CDR1 LNHNV, CDR2 YYDKDF (reference sequence). V lost 0 bases to trimming and J lost 0 bases; unmatched junction nucleotides: 7. The CDR3 spans 20 residues. The CDR3 region has the DNA TGTGCCACCAGCAGAGACGTGGGACTAGCGGGAGGCCCGAGCACAGATACGCAGTATTTT. Translation: CATSRDVGLAGGPSTDTQYF. The full variable domain, with the rest looked up from reference TRBV15 and TRBJ2-3, is DAMVIQNPRYQVTQFGKPVTLSCSQTLNHNVMYWYQQKSSQAPKLLFHYYDKDFNNEADTPDNFQSRRPNTSFCFLDIRSPGLGDTAMYLCATSRDVGLAGGPSTDTQYFGPGTRLTVL.

This chain joins TRBV9 and TRBJ2-3, with a tentative D call TRBD2 (5 bases). CDR1 SGDLS and CDR2 YYNGEE come from the germline V gene. The CDR3 runs 15 residues. V was trimmed by 4 bases and J by 1 base, leaving 13 bases between them. The DNA of the CDR3 is TGTGCCAGCAGCCTAACTAGTCAGGGCACAGATACGCAGTATTTT. Its protein product is CASSLTSQGTDTQYF.

J is TRBJ2-3 and V is TRBV11-2, with D possibly matching TRBD2 (5 bases). The CDR3 has 17 amino acids. From germline, CDR1 is SGHAT and CDR2 FQNNGV. The V end lost 2 bases, the J end lost 0 bases, and 15 bases lay between the germline ends. CDR3 DNA sequence: TGTGCCAGCAGCTTACCCACCTCAGCGGCTAGCACAGATACGCAGTATTTT. Translated, it gives CASSLPTSAASTDTQYF.

V usage is TRBV21-1 and J usage is TRBJ2-7; TRBD2 is the table's D call, not checked against the DNA. TRBV21-1 is recorded as a pseudogene. The CDR3 length is 17 residues. The CDR3 nucleotides are TGTGCCAGCAGCAAGGGTGAGGGGGGGCTACCCTCCTACGAGCAGTACTTC. This codes for CASSKGEGGLPSYEQYF.

The rearrangement links TRBV9 to TRBJ2-1, with 11 nucleotides matching TRBD2. The germline gives CDR1 SGDLS, CDR2 YYNGEE. This CDR3 region has 16 residues. V lost 3 bases to trimming and J lost 2 bases; unmatched junction nucleotides: 4. The CDR3 DNA is TGTGCCAGCAGCGCTAGCGGGGGGACCACCTACAATGAGCAGTTCTTC. It translates to CASSASGGTTYNEQFF.

The V gene is TRBV19, the J gene TRBJ2-1; D is perhaps TRBD2 (6 bases). Trimming removed 0 bases at V and 13 bases at J, with 13 bases between. Germline values: CDR1 LNHDA, CDR2 SQIVND (reference sequence). The CDR3 length is 13 residues. CDR3 DNA sequence: TGTGCCAGTAGTATAGATCTTGGCGGGAATCAGTTCTTC. Translated, it gives CASSIDLGGNQFF.

The chain is built from TRBV6-5 and TRBJ1-6; weak D call: TRBD1 (6 bases). The V end lost 9 bases, the J end lost 5 bases, and 8 bases lay between the germline ends. CDR3 length: 12 residues. Germline loops: CDR1 MNHEY, CDR2 SVGAGI. Here the CDR3 reads CARHRDNSPLHF. In nucleotides, the CDR3 is TGTGCCAGACACAGGGATAATTCACCCCTCCACTTT.

This clone was seen just once. The rearrangement joins TRBV6-2 or TRBV6-3 to TRBJ1-6; no definite D call. The V end was cut by 3 bases, the J end by 3 bases, with 12 bases between. The CDR3 is made up of 16 amino acids. In germline, CDR1 is MNHEY, CDR2 SVGEGT. The CDR3 protein is CASSYDGEGYNSPLHF. CDR3 bases: TGTGCCAGCAGTTATGACGGGGAGGGCTATAATTCACCCCTCCACTTT.